The 16 T cell receptor beta chains presented below share a single source sample, sequenced in a study of blood T cell dynamics during melanoma immunotherapy. Sequenced by immunoSEQ multiplex PCR; TCRdb stores in-frame clones only, minus some. This sample has around 7,000 clones, with roughly four fifths found just once. The time point: pre-treatment baseline. The sample consisted of blood, taken from a patient treated with checkpoint blockade. These receptors were taken from a human donor with melanoma.

The chain couples TRBV7-3 to TRBJ1-1; D perhaps matches TRBD1 (5 bases). The CDR3 spans 15 residues. Deletions cut 5 bases from V and 2 bases from J, with 15 bases between. The V gene's germline CDR1 is SGHTA and CDR2 FQGTGA. CDR3 nucleotide sequence: TGTGCCAGCAGCCCCGCATTAGGGGTTAACACTGAAGCTTTCTTT. Translating gives CASSPALGVNTEAFF.

DNA for the CDR3: TGTGCCAGCAGCGTGGGACCTACCGACGAGCAGTACTTC. Amino acids: CASSVGPTDEQYF. The J gene is TRBJ2-7, the V gene TRBV5-6; D possibly matches TRBD1 or TRBD2 (5 bases each). V lost 4 bases and J 5 bases, leaving 13 bases between the germline ends. This CDR3 comprises 13 residues. Germline CDR1 SGHDT, CDR2 YYEEEE.

This clone has only one observation. The rearrangement joins TRBV21-1 to TRBJ1-2; the table calls TRBD1, which could not be checked here. TRBV21-1 is a pseudogene locus. The CDR3 is 17 residues long. DNA for the CDR3: TGTGCCAGCAGGCTACGGGGACAGGGGGTTATTAACTATGGCTACACCTTC. Translated, it gives CASRLRGQGVINYGYTF.

This chain links TRBV5-1 with TRBJ2-7, with D hard to call. There are 14 residues in the CDR3. Trimming left V 0 bases short and J 0 bases short, with 7 bases between. Germline V lookup: CDR1 SGHRS, CDR2 YFSETQ. Here the CDR3 reads CASSLARSSYEQYF. CDR3 sequence (DNA): TGCGCCAGCAGCTTGGCCCGGAGCTCCTACGAGCAGTACTTC. Based on the CDR3 plus reference TRBV5-1 and TRBJ2-7, the full variable domain is KAGVTQTPRYLIKTRGQQVTLSCSPISGHRSVSWYQQTPGQGLQFLFEYFSETQRNKGNFPGRFSGRQFSNSRSEMNVSTLELGDSALYLCASSLARSSYEQYFGPGTRLTVT.

The chain links TRBV30 to TRBJ2-3; D unresolved. Trimming pared 4 bases from V and 7 bases from J, leaving 15 bases between. Germline V CDR1 and CDR2: GTSNPN, SVGIG (reference sequence). This CDR3 contains 13 residues. The CDR3 DNA reads TGTGCCTGGACCAGGACCCCCGGGCATACGCAGTATTTT. Its protein product is CAWTRTPGHTQYF.

The CDR3 here is CASRSSISYEQYF. CDR3 DNA sequence: TGTGCCAGCAGGTCTAGCATCTCCTACGAGCAGTACTTC. The genes are TRBV4-2 and TRBJ2-7; a possible D gene is TRBD2 (5 bases). The CDR3 has 13 amino acids. CDR1 LGHNA and CDR2 YNFKEQ come from the germline V gene. V lost 6 bases, J lost 0 bases, and 9 bases lay in between.

The gene calls are TRBV6-6 and TRBJ2-7; TRBD1 aligns across 7 bases. This CDR3 comprises 14 residues. CDR1 is MNHNY and CDR2 is SVGAGI in the germline V gene (reference sequence). V lost 5 bases, J lost 2 bases, and 6 bases stayed unmatched. The CDR3 spells CASSTTGTAYEQYF. The CDR3 DNA reads as TGTGCCAGCAGTACGACAGGGACCGCCTACGAGCAGTACTTC.

CDR3 DNA: TGTGCCAGCAGATTAACAGGGGTTTATGGCTACACCTTC. This translates into CASRLTGVYGYTF. The chain carries TRBV28 and TRBJ1-2; TRBD1 agrees at 7 bases. Trimming cost V 6 bases and J 5 bases; bases outside gene matches: 6. The CDR3 loop spans 13 amino acids. Looked up from germline, CDR1 is MDHEN and CDR2 is SYDVKM.

The V gene is TRBV28, the J gene TRBJ1-5; D gene unclear. This CDR3 comprises 15 residues. V dropped 2 bases and J dropped 3 bases, with 11 bases sitting between them. Germline V gene lookup returns CDR1 MDHEN and CDR2 SYDVKM. The CDR3 coding sequence is TGTGCCAGCAGTTTACACGGGTCTTCCAATCAGCCCCAGCATTTT. This gives the protein CASSLHGSSNQPQHF.

The chain employs TRBV6-5 and TRBJ1-4; TRBD1 is a possible D gene (5 bases). Germline CDR1 MNHEY, CDR2 SVGAGI. CDR3 length: 15 amino acids. Trimming took 0 bases from V and 6 from J, leaving 11 bases between them. The CDR3, as DNA: TGTGCCAGCAGTTACTCGTACAGGCGGGATGAAAAACTGTTTTTT. This translates into CASSYSYRRDEKLFF.

The chain combines TRBV27 with TRBJ2-7; D may be TRBD2 (5 bases). CDR1 is MNHEY, CDR2 SMNVEV, per germline (reference sequence). CDR3 size: 14 residues. V was trimmed by 3 bases and J by 2 bases, leaving 11 bases between them. The CDR3 spells CASSLGSGPYEQYF. CDR3 bases: TGTGCCAGCAGTTTGGGCAGCGGTCCCTACGAGCAGTACTTC.

Written as DNA, the CDR3 is TGTGCCAGCAGTGGAGGGCCCATCCATGGCTACACCTTC. This sequence encodes CASSGGPIHGYTF. The chain couples TRBV25-1 to TRBJ1-2; no firm D call. The V gene's germline CDR1 is MGHDK and CDR2 SYGVNS. This CDR3 spans 13 amino acids. V gave up 4 bases and J gave up 6 bases, with 12 bases separating them.

V and J are TRBV6-6 and TRBJ2-7; maybe TRBD1 (6 bases). The germline V gene encodes CDR1 MNHNY and CDR2 SVGAGI (reference sequence). Trimming shortened V by 0 bases and J by 2 bases, and 8 bases separated the two germline ends. The length of the CDR3 is 14 residues. CDR3 residues: CASSYSTGPYEQYF. CDR3 coding DNA: TGTGCCAGCAGTTACTCAACAGGGCCCTACGAGCAGTACTTC.

This chain connects TRBV6-5 to TRBJ2-5, with 11 bases lining up with TRBD1. The J call may be in error: the DNA end matches TRBJ2-7 better. Germline V CDR1 and CDR2: MNHEY, SVGAGI. CDR3 size: 15 residues. The CDR3 DNA reads as TGTGCCAGCAGTAGCGGACAGGGGGCGGCCTACGAGCAGTACTTC. This encodes CASSSGQGAAYEQYF.

CDR3 coding DNA: TGTGCCAGTAGTATCGGGCCCTCATACACCGGGGAGCTGTTTTTT. It specifies CASSIGPSYTGELFF. The chain links TRBV19 to TRBJ2-2, with no clear D. The length of the CDR3 is 15 residues. V lost 3 bases and J 3 bases, leaving 11 bases between the germline ends. Per germline, CDR1 LNHDA and CDR2 SQIVND (reference sequence).

The chain carries TRBV6-4 and TRBJ1-1, with D perhaps TRBD1 (6 bases). The length of the CDR3 is 13 residues. V was cut by 5 bases and J by 1 base, with 8 bases left in between. The germline gives CDR1 MRHNA, CDR2 SNTAGT. The CDR3: CASSRGGNTEAFF. Written as DNA, the CDR3 is TGTGCCAGCAGTCGAGGGGGGAACACTGAAGCTTTCTTT.